What follows are 29 T cell receptor beta chains derived from one specimen sequenced in a study of regulatory T cells in long-lasting Graves disease. The time point here: newly diagnosed GD, antithyroid drugs for less than 3 months. Following extraction of RNA from PBMCs, that RNA was used to make the TCR library. Arm-PCR of CDR3 regions and iRepertoire HTBI primers were used to build TCR beta libraries. TCRdb redid the calling of the multiplex PCR reads with MiXCR, one entry per CDR3 protein. The sample includes 680,000 or so distinct CDR3 sequences, approximately 15% of them seen just once. These data also featured in a second study, about T cells in Graves' hyperthyroidism and ophthalmopathy.

The sequencing here drew on peripheral blood mononuclear cells (PBMCs), taken at new diagnosis, from a patient treated with antithyroid drugs. The receptors shown here come from a woman aged 25-40 years with Graves disease.

A few counts support this clonotype. CDR3 sequence: CSARLAGNNEQFF. The DNA of the CDR3 is TGCAGCGCTCGACTAGCGGGGAACAATGAGCAGTTCTTC. The chain couples TRBV29-1 to TRBJ2-1; TRBD2 agrees at 11 bases. V lost 7 bases to trimming and J lost 5 bases; unmatched junction nucleotides: 4. Germline V gene data show CDR1 as SQVTM and CDR2 as ANQGSEA. The CDR3 is made up of 13 amino acids.

This clonotype was detected a few times. V and J are TRBV19 and TRBJ1-2; D is perhaps TRBD1 (5 bases). Germline lookup yields CDR1 LNHDA and CDR2 SQIVND (reference sequence). There are 13 residues in the CDR3. Trimming pared 5 bases from V and 8 bases from J, leaving 15 bases between. CDR3 nucleotide sequence: TGTGCCAGTAGTCCCGTTTGGGGGAGAGGCTACACCTTC. Protein product: CASSPVWGRGYTF.

This clonotype was seen ten or more times. The chain combines TRBV9 with TRBJ2-1; 8 bases fit TRBD2. In germline, CDR1 is SGDLS, CDR2 YYNGEE. The CDR3 spans 17 residues. The V and J ends lost 3 bases and 8 bases, in that order; junction bases with no gene match: 16. The CDR3 sequence is CASSARTGGGSIDEQFF. In DNA form, the CDR3 reads TGTGCCAGCAGCGCGAGGACGGGGGGGGGTTCGATCGATGAGCAGTTCTTC. The whole variable domain, filled in from reference TRBV9 and TRBJ2-1, reads DSGVTQTPKHLITATGQRVTLRCSPRSGDLSVYWYQQSLDQGLQFLIQYYNGEERAKGNILERFSAQQFPDLHSELNLSSLELGDSALYFCASSARTGGGSIDEQFFGPGTRLTVL.

This CDR3 reads CAISDTRDRGSYEQYF. CDR3 DNA sequence: TGTGCCATCAGTGACACCCGGGACAGGGGTAGTTACGAGCAGTACTTC. The gene calls are TRBV10-3 and TRBJ2-7, with 10 positions matching TRBD1. The germline V gene has CDR1 ENHRY and CDR2 SYGVKD. The CDR3 covers 16 residues. Trimming at V came to 3 bases and at J to 4 bases, leaving 9 bases not matched to a gene.

This clonotype has at least ten counts. This chain connects TRBV3-1 to TRBJ1-1; D is ambiguous. This CDR3 spans 13 amino acids. Germline CDR1 and CDR2: LGHDT and YNNKEL (reference sequence). Between the trimmed V and J ends, which lost 2 bases and 6 bases, there was a span of 10 bases. CDR3 DNA sequence: TGTGCCAGCAGCCAATCCCCGGCCCCTGAAGCTTTCTTT. Encoded protein: CASSQSPAPEAFF.

The chain uses TRBV7-3 and TRBJ1-5; D call uncertain. The CDR3 has 15 amino acids. CDR1 and CDR2 from the germline V gene are SGHTA and FQGTGA. V was trimmed by 5 bases and J by 4 bases, leaving 15 bases between them. The CDR3 protein is CASSESHSPNQPQHF. In DNA, the CDR3 is TGTGCCAGCAGCGAGAGCCACTCCCCAAATCAGCCCCAGCATTTT.

This clonotype was seen at least ten times. The chain employs TRBV7-2 and TRBJ1-5; D is ambiguous. The V gene lost 1 base and the J gene lost 0 bases, with 7 bases spanning the gap. CDR1 is SGHTA, CDR2 FQGNSA, per germline. This CDR3 has 15 amino acids. The CDR3, as DNA: TGTGCCAGCAGCTTAGTGACGGTTAGCAATCAGCCCCAGCATTTT. This gives the protein CASSLVTVSNQPQHF.

This clonotype was observed many times. The V call is TRBV7-9, the J call TRBJ2-7; no reliable D call. V was clipped by 3 bases and J by 2 bases, with 14 bases between them. CDR3 length equals 15 residues. The germline gives CDR1 SEHNR, CDR2 FQNEAQ (reference sequence). The CDR3 DNA reads TGTGCCAGCAGCTTCGACTCTACCTTCCCCTACGAGCAGTACTTC. Residues: CASSFDSTFPYEQYF.

This sequence joins TRBV7-2 and TRBJ2-1, with unresolved D. Between the trimmed V and J ends, which lost 4 bases and 5 bases, there was a span of 15 bases. CDR1 is SGHTA, CDR2 FQGNSA, per germline. This CDR3 comprises 15 residues. CDR3 sequence (DNA): TGTGCCAGCAGCTCAGAGGCCCGTGGGAACAATGAGCAGTTCTTC. It specifies CASSSEARGNNEQFF. The full variable domain, in which reference TRBV7-2 and TRBJ2-1 provide the parts outside the CDR3, is GAGVSQSPSNKVTEKGKDVELRCDPISGHTALYWYRQSLGQGLEFLIYFQGNSAPDKSGLPSDRFSAERTGGSVSTLTIQRTQQEDSAVYLCASSSEARGNNEQFFGPGTRLTVL.

This chain connects TRBV14 to TRBJ2-1; possibly TRBD2 for D (6 bases). Germline CDR1 and CDR2: SGHDN and FVKESK. The CDR3 sequence is 13 residues long. The V and J ends lost 8 bases and 5 bases respectively, with 13 bases between them. The CDR3 DNA sequence: TGTGCCAGCGGCCCCCGGACTAACAATGAGCAGTTCTTC. It codes for CASGPRTNNEQFF.

This clonotype was picked up many times. The V call is TRBV29-1, the J call TRBJ2-7; 7 bases map to TRBD2. This CDR3 is 14 amino acids long. The V segment lost 6 bases and the J segment 3 bases; nucleotides outside the gene matches: 11. Germline CDR1 and CDR2: SQVTM and ANQGSEA. In DNA form, the CDR3 reads TGCAGCGTCAGGCCGTCGGGGGGTCTCTACGAGCAGTACTTC. As protein: CSVRPSGGLYEQYF.

Many counts were recorded for this clonotype. This chain links TRBV5-6 with TRBJ1-1; the D is unclear. CDR1 and CDR2 (germline): SGHDT, YYEEEE. The V and J ends lost 3 bases and 1 base respectively, with 7 bases between them. The CDR3 is 13 amino acids. Here the CDR3 DNA reads TGTGCCAGCAGCTCGTACCCGAACACTGAAGCTTTCTTT. This sequence encodes CASSSYPNTEAFF.

The DNA for the CDR3 is TGTGCCAGCAGCCCACATCGGGCTAAGGCCTCTGGAAACACCATATATTTT. The encoded protein is CASSPHRAKASGNTIYF. V usage is TRBV4-2 and J usage is TRBJ1-3; D remains ambiguous. CDR3 length: 17 residues. From germline, CDR1 is LGHNA and CDR2 YNFKEQ. Between the trimmed V and J ends, which lost 4 bases and 0 bases, there was a span of 16 bases.

This clonotype appeared many times. The V call is TRBV2, the J call TRBJ2-1; 11 bases are shared with TRBD2. The CDR3 is 16 residues long. The junction had 13 bases not matched to a gene; V was cut back by 6 bases and J by 9 bases. Germline V gene data show CDR1 as SNHLY and CDR2 as FYNNEI. The CDR3 spells CASRPTTSGRGGEQFF. DNA of the CDR3: TGTGCCAGCAGACCTACAACTAGCGGGAGAGGTGGTGAGCAGTTCTTC.

This clonotype has just a few counts. The V gene is TRBV19, the J gene TRBJ1-6; tentatively, D is TRBD1 (6 bases). The CDR3 consists of 13 residues. V was trimmed by 7 bases and J by 7 bases, leaving 11 bases between them. Per germline, CDR1 LNHDA and CDR2 SQIVND (reference sequence). DNA for the CDR3: TGTGCCAGTACCGACAGGAGAAATTCACCCCTCCACTTT. This encodes CASTDRRNSPLHF.

This clonotype was picked up many times. The chain uses TRBV7-3 and TRBJ2-7, with D unresolved. The CDR3 has 14 amino acids. Trimming removed 5 bases at V and 0 bases at J, with 11 bases between. Germline lookup yields CDR1 SGHTA and CDR2 FQGTGA. Here the CDR3 reads CASSPTLSSYEQYF. In nucleotides, the CDR3 is TGTGCCAGCAGCCCGACCTTGAGCTCCTACGAGCAGTACTTC.

This clonotype was observed many times. The chain combines TRBV28 with TRBJ2-7; perhaps TRBD2 as D (5 bases). The germline gives CDR1 MDHEN, CDR2 SYDVKM. The V gene lost 5 bases and the J gene lost 0 bases, with 11 bases spanning the gap. The CDR3 totals 14 residues. For the CDR3, the DNA is TGTGCCAGCAGTCCATCCGGGAACTCCTACGAGCAGTACTTC. This gives the protein CASSPSGNSYEQYF.

This clonotype was counted at least ten times. The chain couples TRBV29-1 to TRBJ1-5; D unclear. V was cut by 4 bases and J by 3 bases, with 7 bases left in between. The CDR3 consists of 12 residues. The germline gives CDR1 SQVTM, CDR2 ANQGSEA. In DNA, the CDR3 is TGCAGCGTTGGGAACACCAATCAGCCCCAGCATTTT. It encodes CSVGNTNQPQHF. Combining the CDR3 with reference TRBV29-1 and TRBJ1-5 gives the whole variable domain SAVISQKPSRDICQRGTSLTIQCQVDSQVTMMFWYRQQPGQSLTLIATANQGSEATYESGFVIDKFPISRPNLTFSTLTVSNMSPEDSSIYLCSVGNTNQPQHFGDGTRLSIL.

This clonotype was seen repeatedly, ten times or more. The chain joins TRBV28 to TRBJ2-3; TRBD2 is a possible D gene (6 bases). The CDR3 is made up of 13 amino acids. V lost 11 bases and J lost 6, with 18 bases in between. Germline V gives CDR1 MDHEN, CDR2 SYDVKM. Written as DNA, the CDR3 is TGTGCCGCAGGAAAGGCGGGGTTTGATACGCAGTATTTT. Amino acids: CAAGKAGFDTQYF.

The table lists this clonotype with a few counts. The CDR3 loop is CASSSGQPGSGYTF. The CDR3 bases are TGTGCCAGCAGCTCAGGACAGCCCGGGAGTGGCTACACCTTC. The chain employs TRBV3-1 and TRBJ1-2; possibly TRBD1 for D (6 bases). This CDR3 has 14 amino acids. CDR1 is LGHDT, CDR2 YNNKEL, per germline (reference sequence). V was clipped by 5 bases and J by 7 bases, with 17 bases between them.

This clonotype was observed many times. The chain joins TRBV25-1 to TRBJ2-5, with D perhaps matching TRBD1 or TRBD2 (5 bases each). Germline lookup yields CDR1 MGHDK and CDR2 SYGVNS. With 1 base removed from V and 1 base from J, the gap between germline ends came to 10 bases. CDR3 length equals 15 residues. CDR3 residues: CASSESGTTQETQYF. DNA of the CDR3: TGTGCCAGCAGTGAATCAGGGACCACCCAAGAGACCCAGTACTTC.

This clonotype occurred a few times. The chain combines TRBV5-1 with TRBJ2-3; D not certain. Trimming cost V 0 bases and J 4 bases, with 9 bases left between them. This CDR3 has 14 amino acids. CDR1 and CDR2 from the germline V gene are SGHRS and YFSETQ. CDR3 amino acids: CASSLVFASDTQYF. CDR3 sequence (DNA): TGCGCCAGCAGCTTGGTCTTTGCGTCAGATACGCAGTATTTT.

This clonotype has at least ten counts. This sequence joins TRBV28 and TRBJ2-7, with 10 bases that match TRBD1. CDR3 length equals 15 residues. The germline CDR1 and CDR2 sequences are MDHEN and SYDVKM. Trimming removed 6 bases from V and 3 bases from J; junction bases left unmatched: 8. As DNA, the CDR3 is TGTGCCAGCAGATCTCCCGGGACAGGGGACTACGAGCAGTACTTC. Protein: CASRSPGTGDYEQYF. Based on the CDR3 plus reference TRBV28 and TRBJ2-7, the full variable domain is DVKVTQSSRYLVKRTGEKVFLECVQDMDHENMFWYRQDPGLGLRLIYFSYDVKMKEKGDIPEGYSVSREKKERFSLILESASTNQTSMYLCASRSPGTGDYEQYFGPGTRLTVT.

This clonotype was counted many times. The rearrangement joins TRBV28 to TRBJ1-2, with D perhaps TRBD1 (5 bases). Germline values: CDR1 MDHEN, CDR2 SYDVKM. V lost 2 bases and J 3 bases, leaving 10 bases between the germline ends. The CDR3 covers 14 residues. The CDR3, as DNA: TGTGCCAGCAGTTTAGGGACGGCCGACTATGGCTACACCTTC. Its translation is CASSLGTADYGYTF.

The chain recombines TRBV10-3 with TRBJ2-7; TRBD1 matches 9 bases. This CDR3 region has 14 residues. CDR1 is ENHRY, CDR2 SYGVKD, per germline. V shed 10 bases and J 2 bases; nucleotides not matched to a gene: 9. This CDR3 reads CATNYGTGTYEQYF. The CDR3 DNA reads TGTGCCACCAACTACGGGACAGGGACCTACGAGCAGTACTTC.

On this clonotype itself: A much larger clone is a single base away; this may be a read error. The V call is TRBV11-1, the J call TRBJ2-2; no clear D. CDR1 is SGHAT and CDR2 is FQDESV in the germline V gene (reference sequence). The CDR3 consists of 14 residues. CDR3 sequence: CTSSPAPNTGELFF. DNA for the CDR3: TGTACCAGCAGCCCGGCCCCGAACACCGGGGAGCTGTTTTTT. Full variable domain (missing parts from reference TRBV11-1 and TRBJ2-2): EAEVAQSPRYKITEKSQAVAFWCDPISGHATLYWYRQILGQGPELLVQFQDESVVDDSQLPKDRFSAERLKGVDSTLKIQPAELGDSAMYLCTSSPAPNTGELFFGEGSRLTVL.

In its sample, this clonotype was seen a few times. The V and J genes are TRBV3-1 and TRBJ1-5; D uncertain. The ends were cut back, 2 bases at V and 7 bases at J, with 12 bases in the middle. The CDR3 extends over 14 amino acids. CDR1 is LGHDT and CDR2 is YNNKEL in the germline V gene (reference sequence). CDR3 nucleotides: TGTGCCAGCAGCCAATACGGTTTAGGGCAGCCCCAGCATTTT. It translates to CASSQYGLGQPQHF.

Ten or more counts support this clonotype. Compared with germline, one end of the junction differs, possibly owing to a read error. The chain joins TRBV12-3 or TRBV12-4 to TRBJ1-5; D gene ambiguous. The CDR3 has 15 residues. CDR3 residues: CASSLVGFGNQPQHF. DNA of the CDR3: TGTGCCAGCAGCTTAGTCGGATTTGGCAATCAGCCCCAGCATTTT.

The CDR3 reads CASSAERYPPLHF. In DNA, the CDR3 is TGTGCCAGCAGTGCCGAGAGATATCCACCCCTCCACTTT. This chain connects TRBV6-1 to TRBJ1-6; D ambiguous. Trimming left V 4 bases short and J 11 bases short, with 12 bases between. This CDR3 has 13 residues. Germline V lookup: CDR1 MNHNS, CDR2 SASEGT.